A single sample is the source of the 3 T cell receptor beta chains below, sequenced in a study of T cells in Graves' hyperthyroidism and ophthalmopathy. TCR beta CDR3 regions were amplified from RNA. A first-round RT-PCR of the TCR CDR3 used the HTBI primer set. TCRdb passed the multiplex PCR reads through MiXCR, listing each CDR3 protein once. Counted here are tens of thousands of distinct CDR3 sequences, approximately 45% occurring once; the ten biggest clones make up about 9.4%. Specimen: blood. All receptors derive from a woman aged 25 to 39 with Graves' hyperthyroidism.

The rearrangement links TRBV11-2 to TRBJ2-3; no reliable D call. The CDR3 is 15 amino acids. Germline values: CDR1 SGHAT, CDR2 FQNNGV. The V end lost 2 bases, the J end lost 0 bases, and 9 bases lay between the germline ends. DNA for the CDR3: TGTGCCAGCAGCTTACGAGAGATTAGCACAGATACGCAGTATTTT. This gives the protein CASSLREISTDTQYF. The whole variable domain, filled in from reference TRBV11-2 and TRBJ2-3, reads EAGVAQSPRYKIIEKRQSVAFWCNPISGHATLYWYQQILGQGPKLLIQFQNNGVVDDSQLPKDRFSAERLKGVDSTLKIQPAKLEDSAVYLCASSLREISTDTQYFGPGTRLTVL.

This clonotype was seen many times. For the CDR3, the DNA is TGTGCCAGCAGCGCACCCGGACGGGAGAATGAGCAGTTCTTC. Protein: CASSAPGRENEQFF. V is TRBV4-2 and J is TRBJ2-1, with D possibly matching TRBD2 (6 bases). The CDR3 has 14 amino acids. Trimming shortened V by 5 bases and J by 7 bases, and 15 bases separated the two germline ends. Germline CDR1 LGHNA, CDR2 YNFKEQ.

The chain recombines TRBV20-1 with TRBJ2-7; perhaps TRBD1 as D (6 bases). This CDR3 is 12 amino acids long. Trimming cost V 0 bases and J 7 bases, with 10 bases left between them. CDR1 and CDR2 from the germline V gene are DFQATT and SNEGSKA (reference sequence). CDR3 nucleotides: TGCAGTGCTAGAGACCTCCAGGGGGAGCAGTACTTC. The encoded protein is CSARDLQGEQYF.